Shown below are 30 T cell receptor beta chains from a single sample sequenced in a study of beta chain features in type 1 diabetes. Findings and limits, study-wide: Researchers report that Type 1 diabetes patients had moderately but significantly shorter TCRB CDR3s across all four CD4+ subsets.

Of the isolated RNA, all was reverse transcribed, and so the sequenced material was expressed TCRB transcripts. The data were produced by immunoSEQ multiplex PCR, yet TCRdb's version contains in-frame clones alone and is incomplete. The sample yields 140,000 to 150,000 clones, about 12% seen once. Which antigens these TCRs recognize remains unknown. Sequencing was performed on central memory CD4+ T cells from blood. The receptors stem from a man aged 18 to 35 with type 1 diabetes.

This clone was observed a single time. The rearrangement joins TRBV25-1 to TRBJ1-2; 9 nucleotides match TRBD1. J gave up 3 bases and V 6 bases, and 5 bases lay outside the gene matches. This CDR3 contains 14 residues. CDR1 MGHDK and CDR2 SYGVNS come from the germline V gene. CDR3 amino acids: CASRQGAKDYGYTF. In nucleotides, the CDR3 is TGTGCCAGCAGACAGGGGGCGAAGGACTATGGCTACACCTTC.

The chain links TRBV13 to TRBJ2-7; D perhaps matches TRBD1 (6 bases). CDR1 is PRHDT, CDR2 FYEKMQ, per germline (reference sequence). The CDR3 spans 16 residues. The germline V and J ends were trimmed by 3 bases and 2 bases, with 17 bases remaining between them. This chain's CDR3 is CASSFNRAGFTYEQYF. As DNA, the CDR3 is TGTGCCAGCAGCTTTAACAGGGCTGGATTTACCTACGAGCAGTACTTC.

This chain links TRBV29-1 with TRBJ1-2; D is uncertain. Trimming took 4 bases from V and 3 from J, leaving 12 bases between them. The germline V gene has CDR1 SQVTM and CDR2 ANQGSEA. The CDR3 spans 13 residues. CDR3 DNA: TGCAGCGTTGCCGAGGGAAGGGACTATGGCTACACCTTC. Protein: CSVAEGRDYGYTF.

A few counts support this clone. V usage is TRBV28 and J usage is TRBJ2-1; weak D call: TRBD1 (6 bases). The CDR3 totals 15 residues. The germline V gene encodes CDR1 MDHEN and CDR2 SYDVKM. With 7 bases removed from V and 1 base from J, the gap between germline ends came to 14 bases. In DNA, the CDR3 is TGTGCCAGCATGGGGGCAGGCCAATCCTACAATGAGCAGTTCTTC. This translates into CASMGAGQSYNEQFF.

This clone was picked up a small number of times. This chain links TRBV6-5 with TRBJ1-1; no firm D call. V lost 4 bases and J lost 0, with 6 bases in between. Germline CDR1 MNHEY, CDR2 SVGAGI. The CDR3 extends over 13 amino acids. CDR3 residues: CASSWRVNTEAFF. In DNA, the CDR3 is TGTGCCAGCAGTTGGAGGGTGAACACTGAAGCTTTCTTT.

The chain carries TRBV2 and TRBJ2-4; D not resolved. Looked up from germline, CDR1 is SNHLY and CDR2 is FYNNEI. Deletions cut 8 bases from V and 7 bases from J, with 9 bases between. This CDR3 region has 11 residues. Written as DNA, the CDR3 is TGTGCCAGCCAGACCGGGAACATTCAGTACTTC. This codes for CASQTGNIQYF. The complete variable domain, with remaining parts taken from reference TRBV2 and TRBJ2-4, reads EPEVTQTPSHQVTQMGQEVILRCVPISNHLYFYWYRQILGQKVEFLVSFYNNEISEKSEIFDDQFSVERPDGSNFTLKIRSTKLEDSAMYFCASQTGNIQYFGAGTRLSVL.

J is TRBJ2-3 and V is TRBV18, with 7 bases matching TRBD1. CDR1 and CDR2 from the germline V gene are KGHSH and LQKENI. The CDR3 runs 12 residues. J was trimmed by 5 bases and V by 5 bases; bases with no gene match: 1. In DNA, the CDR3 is TGTGCCAGCTCAGGGGACAGAGATACGCAGTATTTT. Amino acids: CASSGDRDTQYF.

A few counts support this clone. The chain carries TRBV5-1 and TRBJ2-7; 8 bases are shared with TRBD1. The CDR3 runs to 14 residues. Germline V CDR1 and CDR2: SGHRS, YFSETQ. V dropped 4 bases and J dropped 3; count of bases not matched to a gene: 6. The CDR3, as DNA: TGCGCCAGCAGCGCACAGGGGGGCCTCTACGAGCAGTACTTC. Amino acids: CASSAQGGLYEQYF.

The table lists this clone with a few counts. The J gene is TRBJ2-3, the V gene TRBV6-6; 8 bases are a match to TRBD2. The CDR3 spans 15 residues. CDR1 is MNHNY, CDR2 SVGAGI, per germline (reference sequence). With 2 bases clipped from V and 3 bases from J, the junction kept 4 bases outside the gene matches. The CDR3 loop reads CASSYRAGGTDTQYF. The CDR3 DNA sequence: TGTGCCAGCAGTTACCGGGCGGGGGGAACAGATACGCAGTATTTT.

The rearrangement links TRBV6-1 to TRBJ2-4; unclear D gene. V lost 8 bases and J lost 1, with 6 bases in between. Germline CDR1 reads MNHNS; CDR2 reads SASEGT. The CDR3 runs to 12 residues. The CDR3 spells CASDLAKNIQYF. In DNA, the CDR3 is TGTGCCAGCGACCTGGCCAAAAACATTCAGTACTTC.

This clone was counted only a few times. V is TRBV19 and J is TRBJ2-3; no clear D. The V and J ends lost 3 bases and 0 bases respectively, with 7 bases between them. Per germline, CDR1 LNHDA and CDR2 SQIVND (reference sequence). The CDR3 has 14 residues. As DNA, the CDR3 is TGTGCCAGTAGTATGGGCAGTAGCACAGATACGCAGTATTTT. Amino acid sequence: CASSMGSSTDTQYF.

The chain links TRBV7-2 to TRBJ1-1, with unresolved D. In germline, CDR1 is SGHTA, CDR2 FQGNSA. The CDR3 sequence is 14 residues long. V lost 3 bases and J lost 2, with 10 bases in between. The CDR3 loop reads CASSFSRANTEAFF. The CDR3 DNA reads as TGTGCCAGCAGCTTTTCGCGGGCTAACACTGAAGCTTTCTTT.

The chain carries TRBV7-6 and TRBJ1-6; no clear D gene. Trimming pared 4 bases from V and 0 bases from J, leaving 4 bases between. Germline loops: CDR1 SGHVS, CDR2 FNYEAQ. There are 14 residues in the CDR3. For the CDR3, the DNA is TGTGCCAGCAGCTCCAGCTCCTATAATTCACCCCTCCACTTT. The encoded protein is CASSSSSYNSPLHF.

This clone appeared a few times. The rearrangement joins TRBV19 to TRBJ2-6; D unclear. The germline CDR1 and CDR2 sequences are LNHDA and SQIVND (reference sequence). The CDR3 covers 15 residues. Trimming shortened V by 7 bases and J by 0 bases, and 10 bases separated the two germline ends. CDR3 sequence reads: CASTADRSGANVLTF. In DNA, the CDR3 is TGTGCCAGTACGGCAGATCGCTCTGGGGCCAACGTCCTGACTTTC.

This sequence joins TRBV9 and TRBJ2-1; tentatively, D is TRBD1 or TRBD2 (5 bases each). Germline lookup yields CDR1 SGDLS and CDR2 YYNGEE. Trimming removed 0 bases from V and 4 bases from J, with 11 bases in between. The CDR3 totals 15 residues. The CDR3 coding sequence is TGTGCCAGCAGCGTAGGGGGGATTGCGTACAATGAGCAGTTCTTC. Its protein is CASSVGGIAYNEQFF.

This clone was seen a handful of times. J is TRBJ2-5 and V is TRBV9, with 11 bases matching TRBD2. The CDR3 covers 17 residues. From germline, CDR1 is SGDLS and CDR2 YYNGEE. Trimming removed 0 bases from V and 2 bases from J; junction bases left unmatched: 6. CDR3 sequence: CASSVGLAGGSQETQYF. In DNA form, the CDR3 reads TGTGCCAGCAGCGTAGGTCTAGCGGGGGGAAGTCAAGAGACCCAGTACTTC.

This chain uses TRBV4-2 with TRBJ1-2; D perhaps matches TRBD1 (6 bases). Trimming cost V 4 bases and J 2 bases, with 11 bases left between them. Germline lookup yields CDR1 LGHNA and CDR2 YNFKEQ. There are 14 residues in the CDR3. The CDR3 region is CASSPGEENYGYTF. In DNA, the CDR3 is TGTGCCAGCAGCCCAGGGGAAGAAAACTATGGCTACACCTTC.

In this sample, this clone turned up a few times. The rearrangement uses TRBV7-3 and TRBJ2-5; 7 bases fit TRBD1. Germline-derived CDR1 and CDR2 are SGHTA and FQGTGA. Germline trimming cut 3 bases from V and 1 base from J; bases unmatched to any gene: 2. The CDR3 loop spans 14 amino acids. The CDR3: CASSLTGPQETQYF. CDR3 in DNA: TGTGCCAGCAGCTTGACAGGGCCCCAAGAGACCCAGTACTTC.

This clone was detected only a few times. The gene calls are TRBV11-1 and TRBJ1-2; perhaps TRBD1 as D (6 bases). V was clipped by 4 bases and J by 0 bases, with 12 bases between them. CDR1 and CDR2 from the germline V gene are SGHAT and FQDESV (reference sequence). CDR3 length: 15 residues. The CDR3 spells CASSYDRIPNYGYTF. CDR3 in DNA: TGTGCCAGCAGCTACGACAGGATCCCTAACTATGGCTACACCTTC.

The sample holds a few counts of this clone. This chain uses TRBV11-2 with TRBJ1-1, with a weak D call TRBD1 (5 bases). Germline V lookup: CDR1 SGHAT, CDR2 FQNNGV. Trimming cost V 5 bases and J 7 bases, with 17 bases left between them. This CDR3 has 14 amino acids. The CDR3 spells CASSPGGGVGEAFF. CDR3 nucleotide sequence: TGTGCCAGCAGCCCCGGGGGGGGTGTCGGTGAAGCTTTCTTT.

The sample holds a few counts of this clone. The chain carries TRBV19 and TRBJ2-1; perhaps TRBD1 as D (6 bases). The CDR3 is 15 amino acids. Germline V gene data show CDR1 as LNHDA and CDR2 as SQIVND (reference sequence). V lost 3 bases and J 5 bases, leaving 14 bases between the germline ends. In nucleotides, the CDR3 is TGTGCCAGTAGTATCATTAACAGGGTCAACAATGAGCAGTTCTTC. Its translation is CASSIINRVNNEQFF.

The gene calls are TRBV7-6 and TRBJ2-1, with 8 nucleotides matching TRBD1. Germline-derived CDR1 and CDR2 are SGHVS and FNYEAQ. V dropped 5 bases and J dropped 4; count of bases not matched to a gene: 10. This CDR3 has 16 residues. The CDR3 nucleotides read TGTGCCAGCAGCCTTAGCCAGGGGGCCCCTTACAATGAGCAGTTCTTC. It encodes CASSLSQGAPYNEQFF.

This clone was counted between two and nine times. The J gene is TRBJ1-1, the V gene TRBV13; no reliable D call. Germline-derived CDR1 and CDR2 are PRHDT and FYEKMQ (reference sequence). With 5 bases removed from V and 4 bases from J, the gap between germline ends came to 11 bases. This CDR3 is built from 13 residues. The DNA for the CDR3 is TGTGCCAGCAGCCCTAGTTCCGTCACTGAAGCTTTCTTT. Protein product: CASSPSSVTEAFF. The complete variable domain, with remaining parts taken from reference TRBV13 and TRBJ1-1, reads AAGVIQSPRHLIKEKRETATLKCYPIPRHDTVYWYQQGPGQDPQFLISFYEKMQSDKGSIPDRFSAQQFSDYHSELNMSSLELGDSALYFCASSPSSVTEAFFGQGTRLTVV.

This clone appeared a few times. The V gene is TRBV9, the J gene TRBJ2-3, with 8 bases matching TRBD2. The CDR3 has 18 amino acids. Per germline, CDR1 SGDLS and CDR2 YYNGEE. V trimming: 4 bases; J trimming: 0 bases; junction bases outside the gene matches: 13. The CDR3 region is CASSRTWYGTSSTDTQYF. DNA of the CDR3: TGTGCCAGCAGCCGGACTTGGTACGGGACTAGTAGCACAGATACGCAGTATTTT.

The CDR3 spells CASSLNGGNYNEQFF. DNA of the CDR3: TGCGCCAGCAGCCTGAACGGGGGGAACTACAATGAGCAGTTCTTC. V gene TRBV5-1 combines with J gene TRBJ2-1, with TRBD2 matching over 7 bases. The trim removed 4 bases at V and 3 bases at J, leaving 7 bases unmatched. Germline CDR1 and CDR2: SGHRS and YFSETQ. The CDR3 sequence is 15 residues long.

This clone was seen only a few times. The CDR3 DNA sequence: TGTGCCAGCAGCGTAGGCCTAGCGGGGGGAATCTACAATGAGCAGTTCTTC. Its protein is CASSVGLAGGIYNEQFF. The gene calls are TRBV9 and TRBJ2-1; 11 bases are shared with TRBD2. With V trimmed by 0 bases and J by 3 bases, 5 bases remained unmatched. Looked up from germline, CDR1 is SGDLS and CDR2 is YYNGEE. There are 17 residues in the CDR3.

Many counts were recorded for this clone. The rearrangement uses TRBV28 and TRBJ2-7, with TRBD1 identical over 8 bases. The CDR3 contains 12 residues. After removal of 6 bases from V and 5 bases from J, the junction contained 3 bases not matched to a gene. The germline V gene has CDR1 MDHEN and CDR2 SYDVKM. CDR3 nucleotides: TGTGCCAGCAGACAGGGGGTGGACGAGCAGTACTTC. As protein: CASRQGVDEQYF.

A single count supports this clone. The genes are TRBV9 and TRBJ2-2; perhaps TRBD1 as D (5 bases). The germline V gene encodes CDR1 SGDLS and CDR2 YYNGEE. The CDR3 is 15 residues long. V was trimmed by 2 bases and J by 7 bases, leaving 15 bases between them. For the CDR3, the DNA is TGTGCCAGCAGCGTTTTCCCAGGACATGGCGGGGAGCTGTTTTTT. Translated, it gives CASSVFPGHGGELFF.

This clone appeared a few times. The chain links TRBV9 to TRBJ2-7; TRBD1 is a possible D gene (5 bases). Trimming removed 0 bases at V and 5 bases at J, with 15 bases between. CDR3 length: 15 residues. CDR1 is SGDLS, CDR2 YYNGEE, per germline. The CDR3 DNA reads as TGTGCCAGCAGCGTAGCTGATAGACAGATAGACGAGCAGTACTTC. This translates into CASSVADRQIDEQYF.

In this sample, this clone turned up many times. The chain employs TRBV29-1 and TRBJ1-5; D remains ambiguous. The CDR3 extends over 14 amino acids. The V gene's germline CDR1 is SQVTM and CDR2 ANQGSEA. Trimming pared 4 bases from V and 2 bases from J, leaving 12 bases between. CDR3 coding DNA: TGCAGCGTTGCTGAGGGAAGGGGCAATCAGCCCCAGCATTTT. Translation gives CSVAEGRGNQPQHF.